Listed below are T cell receptor beta chains from one sample, sequenced in a study of T-cell memory formation after mild COVID-19. A single record per CDR3 protein comes from TCRdb applying MiXCR to the 5' RACE reads. This sample has around 470,000 distinct CDR3 sequences, with approximately 20% found just once. The material sequenced was PBMCs or a T cell subset sorted from them (not recorded which). The receptors derive from an adult woman who had mild COVID-19 (a few samples of this study predate the infection). Cell type and time point are not known. The CDR3 runs from the conserved cysteine through the conserved F or W. D genes are given only for firm matches. The size entry is marked missing in some rows and otherwise reads once, few, many or a size class.

d_gene: .
j_gene: TRBJ2-5
abundance: few
v_gene: TRBV12-3/TRBV12-4
CDR3aa: CASSTGLETQYF
CDR3nt: TGTGCCAGCAGCACAGGGCTTGAGACCCAGTACTTC

d_gene: TRBD2
j_gene: TRBJ2-1
abundance: .
v_gene: TRBV7-3
CDR3aa: CASSLYAGEYNEQFF
CDR3nt: TGTGCCAGCAGCTTATATGCGGGAGAGTACAATGAGCAGTTCTTC

d_gene: TRBD1
j_gene: TRBJ1-5
abundance: .
v_gene: TRBV5-1
CDR3aa: CASSPDRGGNQPQHF
CDR3nt: TGCGCCAGCAGCCCAGACAGGGGAGGCAATCAGCCCCAGCATTTT

d_gene: .
j_gene: TRBJ1-1
abundance: .
v_gene: TRBV7-8
CDR3aa: CASSLGGVPEAFF
CDR3nt: TGTGCCAGCAGCTTAGGAGGGGTCCCTGAAGCTTTCTTT

d_gene: TRBD1
j_gene: TRBJ1-2
abundance: .
v_gene: TRBV14
CDR3aa: CASSQERDRTYGYTF
CDR3nt: TGTGCCAGCAGCCAAGAGCGGGACAGAACCTATGGCTACACCTTC

d_gene: .
j_gene: TRBJ1-2
abundance: .
v_gene: TRBV12-3/TRBV12-4
CDR3aa: CASSPGRVYGYTF
CDR3nt: TGTGCCAGCAGCCCCGGTCGGGTTTATGGCTACACCTTC

d_gene: .
j_gene: TRBJ2-5
abundance: few
v_gene: TRBV4-3
CDR3aa: CASSQSGGETQYF
CDR3nt: TGCGCCAGCAGCCAATCCGGAGGGGAGACCCAGTACTTC

d_gene: TRBD1
j_gene: TRBJ2-7
abundance: few
v_gene: TRBV5-6
CDR3aa: CASTGDRAGYEQYF
CDR3nt: TGTGCCAGCACCGGGGACAGGGCCGGCTACGAGCAGTACTTC

d_gene: .
j_gene: TRBJ2-7
abundance: few
v_gene: TRBV4-3
CDR3aa: CASSQDRVATYEQYF
CDR3nt: TGCGCCAGCAGCCAAGACAGGGTGGCGACCTACGAGCAGTACTTC

d_gene: .
j_gene: TRBJ1-2
abundance: .
v_gene: TRBV6-5
CDR3aa: CASSYDGRSGYTF
CDR3nt: TGTGCCAGCAGTTACGACGGACGAAGTGGCTACACCTTC

d_gene: TRBD1
j_gene: TRBJ1-4
abundance: .
v_gene: TRBV10-3
CDR3aa: CAIRPDRGGEKLFF
CDR3nt: TGTGCCATCAGACCGGACAGGGGCGGTGAAAAACTGTTTTTT

d_gene: TRBD1
j_gene: TRBJ2-7
abundance: .
v_gene: TRBV5-6
CDR3aa: CASSWIPGQASGEQYF
CDR3nt: TGTGCCAGCAGCTGGATTCCGGGACAGGCGAGCGGGGAGCAGTACTTC

d_gene: TRBD1
j_gene: TRBJ1-5
abundance: .
v_gene: TRBV29-1
CDR3aa: CSVRDSAGQPQHF
CDR3nt: TGCAGCGTCCGGGACAGCGCAGGGCAGCCCCAGCATTTT

d_gene: .
j_gene: TRBJ1-1
abundance: many
v_gene: TRBV5-1
CDR3aa: CASSRVGAPDTEAFF
CDR3nt: TGCGCCAGCTCCCGCGTGGGGGCGCCGGACACTGAAGCTTTCTTT

d_gene: .
j_gene: TRBJ2-7
abundance: few
v_gene: TRBV12-3/TRBV12-4
CDR3aa: CASTAAGEQYF
CDR3nt: TGTGCCAGCACCGCAGCAGGCGAGCAGTACTTC

d_gene: TRBD2
j_gene: TRBJ2-4
abundance: few
v_gene: TRBV12-3/TRBV12-4
CDR3aa: CASSLGLAGYKNIQYF
CDR3nt: TGTGCCAGCAGTTTAGGACTAGCGGGATACAAAAACATTCAGTACTTC

d_gene: TRBD1
j_gene: TRBJ2-5
abundance: few
v_gene: TRBV5-1
CDR3aa: CASSLGPGGPLETQYF
CDR3nt: TGCGCCAGCAGCTTGGGGCCAGGGGGACCTTTAGAGACCCAGTACTTC

d_gene: .
j_gene: TRBJ2-2
abundance: many
v_gene: TRBV4-1
CDR3aa: CASSQVELITGELFF
CDR3nt: TGCGCCAGCAGCCAAGTGGAGCTTATCACCGGGGAGCTGTTTTTT

d_gene: .
j_gene: TRBJ2-2
abundance: .
v_gene: TRBV24-1
CDR3aa: CATKAGSNTGELFF
CDR3nt: TGTGCCACGAAGGCCGGGTCGAACACCGGGGAGCTGTTTTTT

d_gene: TRBD2
j_gene: TRBJ2-1
abundance: .
v_gene: TRBV14
CDR3aa: CASSQGLAGGPSYNEQFF
CDR3nt: TGTGCCAGCAGCCAAGGTTTAGCGGGAGGGCCCTCCTACAATGAGCAGTTCTTC

d_gene: .
j_gene: TRBJ2-3
abundance: .
v_gene: TRBV6-2/TRBV6-3
CDR3aa: CASSPRDPRKNTQYF
CDR3nt: TGTGCCAGCAGTCCCCGGGACCCACGCAAAAATACGCAGTATTTT

d_gene: .
j_gene: TRBJ2-3
abundance: many
v_gene: TRBV7-9
CDR3aa: CASIEHTSRDTQYF
CDR3nt: TGTGCCAGCATCGAACATACTAGTCGCGATACGCAGTATTTT

d_gene: .
j_gene: TRBJ2-2
abundance: few
v_gene: TRBV5-5
CDR3aa: CASSPEGFGELFF
CDR3nt: TGTGCCAGCAGCCCTGAGGGTTTCGGGGAGCTGTTTTTT